The next 23 T cell receptor beta chains were all read from a single sample in a study of blood T cell repertoires in COVID-19. The repertoire was sequenced with immunoSEQ multiplex PCR; TCRdb's copy has only in-frame clones and lacks some. The table lists roughly 250,000 clones, approximately 91% of them singletons, with roughly 2.1% in the top ten. Sequenced input: PBMCs or T cells enriched from blood (not recorded which). The receptors here all came from a woman in her thirties or forties with acute COVID-19.

The chain couples TRBV2 to TRBJ1-5; perhaps TRBD1 as D (5 bases). The length of the CDR3 is 13 residues. Trimming removed 3 bases at V and 3 bases at J, with 6 bases between. CDR1 and CDR2 from the germline V gene are SNHLY and FYNNEI. The CDR3 here is CASSETVNQPQHF. The DNA for the CDR3 is TGTGCCAGCAGTGAGACAGTCAATCAGCCCCAGCATTTT.

The rearrangement uses TRBV15 and TRBJ1-5; 12 nucleotides line up with TRBD1. Germline V gene lookup returns CDR1 LNHNV and CDR2 YYDKDF (reference sequence). After removal of 3 bases from V and 2 bases from J, the junction contained 8 bases not matched to a gene. This CDR3 contains 18 residues. This CDR3 reads CATSSRAGTGGRNQPQHF. In DNA form, the CDR3 reads TGTGCCACCAGCAGTCGAGCCGGGACAGGGGGCCGCAATCAGCCCCAGCATTTT.

The sample holds one count of this clone. J is TRBJ1-1 and V is TRBV7-2; TRBD1 matches at 12 bases. The V segment lost 6 bases and the J segment 0 bases; nucleotides outside the gene matches: 11. CDR3 size: 18 residues. The germline gives CDR1 SGHTA, CDR2 FQGNSA. CDR3 sequence reads: CASRPRDRGLRVNTEAFF. The CDR3 DNA reads TGTGCCAGCAGACCCCGGGACAGGGGGCTCAGGGTGAACACTGAAGCTTTCTTT.

The chain carries TRBV13 and TRBJ2-7; the match to TRBD2 covers 13 bases. Per the germline V gene, CDR1 is PRHDT and CDR2 is FYEKMQ (reference sequence). The CDR3 is 17 residues long. V dropped 0 bases and J dropped 4; count of bases not matched to a gene: 6. The DNA for the CDR3 is TGTGCCAGCAGCTTAGGGCTCGGGACTAGCGGGGTATACGAGCAGTACTTC. It yields the protein CASSLGLGTSGVYEQYF. The full variable domain, rest sourced from reference TRBV13 and TRBJ2-7, is AAGVIQSPRHLIKEKRETATLKCYPIPRHDTVYWYQQGPGQDPQFLISFYEKMQSDKGSIPDRFSAQQFSDYHSELNMSSLELGDSALYFCASSLGLGTSGVYEQYFGPGTRLTVT.

This chain connects TRBV13 to TRBJ1-1; D unclear. The germline V and J ends were trimmed by 9 bases and 6 bases, with 17 bases remaining between them. This CDR3 region has 13 residues. Germline CDR1 PRHDT, CDR2 FYEKMQ (reference sequence). CDR3 sequence: CASAGIAGSEAFF. The CDR3 nucleotides read TGTGCCAGTGCCGGGATTGCGGGATCTGAAGCTTTCTTT.

This chain's CDR3 is CASTSLGRVNTEAFF. The CDR3 DNA follows: TGTGCCAGCACTTCCTTGGGGAGGGTGAACACTGAAGCTTTCTTT. The chain has TRBV28 and TRBJ1-1; no clear D. Deletions cut 7 bases from V and 0 bases from J, with 15 bases between. The CDR3 has 15 residues. Germline V gene lookup returns CDR1 MDHEN and CDR2 SYDVKM.

The CDR3 region is CASSVTGVGELFF. CDR3 bases: TGTGCCAGCAGCGTCACGGGGGTTGGGGAGCTGTTTTTT. The chain combines TRBV9 with TRBJ2-2; tentatively, D is TRBD2 (6 bases). Trimming took off 2 bases at V and 8 bases at J, with 10 bases between the two ends. The CDR3 totals 13 residues. Germline assignment: CDR1 SGDLS and CDR2 YYNGEE.

The V gene is TRBV7-3, the J gene TRBJ2-1, with 13 positions matching TRBD2. The germline V gene encodes CDR1 SGHTA and CDR2 FQGTGA. Trimming at V came to 4 bases and at J to 6 bases, leaving 6 bases not matched to a gene. This CDR3 has 16 amino acids. This chain's CDR3 is CASSSGLAGVANEQFF. CDR3 nucleotide sequence: TGTGCCAGCAGCTCCGGACTAGCGGGAGTAGCCAATGAGCAGTTCTTC.

Details on this clone: This same CDR3 is encoded by further DNA sequences in the sample. The chain couples TRBV19 to TRBJ2-7, with TRBD2 matching over 11 bases. Germline assignment: CDR1 LNHDA and CDR2 SQIVND (reference sequence). CDR3 length equals 14 residues. J gave up 3 bases and V 3 bases, and 1 base lay outside the gene matches. This CDR3 is CASSILAGGYEQYF. The CDR3 DNA sequence: TGTGCCAGTAGTATCCTAGCGGGGGGCTACGAGCAGTACTTC.

The chain carries TRBV11-3 and TRBJ2-1; the match to TRBD2 covers 12 bases. The J segment lost 8 bases and the V segment lost 2 bases, leaving 10 bases of the junction unmatched. The CDR3 runs to 17 residues. CDR1 and CDR2 (germline): SGHNT, YENEEA. The CDR3 loop is CASSLPFVLAGGYEQFF. The CDR3 DNA follows: TGTGCCAGCAGCTTACCCTTTGTACTAGCGGGAGGTTATGAGCAGTTCTTC.

This sequence joins TRBV28 and TRBJ1-1; 7 bases agree with TRBD1. Germline-derived CDR1 and CDR2 are MDHEN and SYDVKM. With V trimmed by 2 bases and J by 8 bases, 8 bases remained unmatched. This CDR3 contains 14 residues. As DNA, the CDR3 is TGTGCCAGCAGTTTAGTGAGACAGGGATTAGAAGCTTTCTTT. Translated: CASSLVRQGLEAFF.

CDR3 in amino acids: CASSQTDRDSPLHF. In DNA, the CDR3 is TGTGCCAGCAGCCAAACTGACAGGGATTCACCCCTCCACTTT. The chain is built from TRBV3-1 (or the pseudogene TRBV3-2) and TRBJ1-6; 7 nucleotides agree with TRBD1. This CDR3 region has 14 residues. Trimming cost V 2 bases and J 8 bases; bases outside gene matches: 3. Looked up from germline, CDR1 is LGHDT and CDR2 is YNNKEL (reference sequence).

The chain employs TRBV7-8 and TRBJ1-2, with 8 bases that match TRBD1. Germline CDR1 is SGHVS and CDR2 is FQNEAQ. The CDR3 runs to 13 residues. V lost 5 bases and J lost 4; bases outside the gene matches: 3. CDR3 bases: TGTGCCAGCAGCCCAGGACAGGGCTATGGCTACACCTTC. This sequence encodes CASSPGQGYGYTF.

J is TRBJ2-1 and V is TRBV28; 11 bases line up with TRBD2. The V gene end was trimmed by 5 bases and the J gene end by 6 bases; junction bases not matched to a gene: 9. CDR3 length: 16 amino acids. Germline CDR1 MDHEN, CDR2 SYDVKM. For the CDR3, the DNA is TGTGCCAGCAGTGCCCAGGCTAGCGGGGGGTTCAATGAGCAGTTCTTC. It is translated as CASSAQASGGFNEQFF. Full variable domain (missing parts from reference TRBV28 and TRBJ2-1): DVKVTQSSRYLVKRTGEKVFLECVQDMDHENMFWYRQDPGLGLRLIYFSYDVKMKEKGDIPEGYSVSREKKERFSLILESASTNQTSMYLCASSAQASGGFNEQFFGPGTRLTVL.

J is TRBJ2-7 and V is TRBV7-9; 8 bases map to TRBD2. This CDR3 region has 14 residues. V shed 2 bases, J shed 6 bases, and the junction held 6 bases outside the gene matches. Germline CDR1 is SEHNR and CDR2 is FQNEAQ (reference sequence). Written as DNA, the CDR3 is TGTGCCAGCAGCTTACGGGGGGGCTTCCGCGAGCAGTACTTC. It yields the protein CASSLRGGFREQYF.

The chain carries TRBV5-1 and TRBJ1-5; TRBD1 might be the D (5 bases). CDR3 length: 15 amino acids. Between the trimmed V and J ends, which lost 9 bases and 0 bases, there was a span of 16 bases. CDR1 and CDR2 from the germline V gene are SGHRS and YFSETQ. CDR3 sequence: CAIKWGGNSNQPQHF. DNA for the CDR3: TGCGCCATCAAATGGGGCGGAAATAGCAATCAGCCCCAGCATTTT.

This clone was counted between two and nine times. At one boundary the junction diverges from the germline segment, which might be a read error. The chain employs TRBV30 and TRBJ2-7; TRBD2 is a possible D gene (6 bases). The CDR3 has 14 residues. CDR1 GTSNPN and CDR2 SVGIG come from the germline V gene (reference sequence). As DNA, the CDR3 is TGTGCCTGGAGTAATTTGCGGGGCTCCCACGAGCAGTACTTC. This encodes CAWSNLRGSHEQYF. Drawing the rest from reference TRBV30 and TRBJ2-7, the complete variable domain is SQTIHQWPATLVQPVGSPLSLECTVEGTSNPNLYWYRQAAGRGLQLLFYSVGIGQISSEVPQNLSASRPQDRQFILSSKKLLLSDSGFYLCAWSNLRGSHEQYFGPGTRLTVT.

The CDR3 coding sequence is TGTGCCACCGGACAGATCAACTATGGCTACACCTTC. Translation gives CATGQINYGYTF. This rearrangement joins TRBV6-5 to TRBJ1-2; D perhaps matches TRBD1 (6 bases). Germline-derived CDR1 and CDR2 are MNHEY and SVGAGI. This CDR3 comprises 12 residues. Trimming shortened V by 10 bases and J by 2 bases, and 11 bases separated the two germline ends.

The V call is TRBV5-1, the J call TRBJ1-1, with no clear D. CDR3 length: 15 amino acids. The germline V gene has CDR1 SGHRS and CDR2 YFSETQ. Trimming left V 4 bases short and J 1 base short, with 14 bases between. The CDR3 DNA follows: TGCGCCAGCAGCCCCCGTGGAGGAGAGAACACTGAAGCTTTCTTT. This encodes CASSPRGGENTEAFF.

The chain links TRBV25-1 to TRBJ2-5; 7 nucleotides match TRBD1. Losses at the gene ends were 6 bases for V and 2 bases for J; bases not matched to a gene: 6. The CDR3 contains 14 residues. Germline assignment: CDR1 MGHDK and CDR2 SYGVNS. In DNA, the CDR3 is TGTGCCAGCAGCCCCGGGACAGCGCAAGAGACCCAGTACTTC. This codes for CASSPGTAQETQYF.

In its sample, this clone was seen once. The chain uses TRBV29-1 and TRBJ2-3; 7 nucleotides line up with TRBD2. The germline gives CDR1 SQVTM, CDR2 ANQGSEA. The CDR3 totals 15 residues. After removal of 1 base from V and 0 bases from J, the junction contained 4 bases not matched to a gene. CDR3 sequence reads: CSVEARETSTDTQYF. The CDR3 DNA reads TGCAGCGTTGAAGCGCGGGAGACTAGCACAGATACGCAGTATTTT.

The chain joins TRBV19 to TRBJ2-1; TRBD1 is a possible D gene (6 bases). CDR1 LNHDA and CDR2 SQIVND come from the germline V gene (reference sequence). V dropped 5 bases and J dropped 4 bases, with 24 bases sitting between them. CDR3 length: 18 amino acids. CDR3 protein: CASSWVARGKRGYNEQFF. CDR3 DNA sequence: TGTGCCAGTAGTTGGGTCGCCAGGGGCAAAAGGGGGTACAATGAGCAGTTCTTC.

V gene TRBV2 combines with J gene TRBJ1-4, with 11 bases fitting TRBD1. The CDR3 contains 14 residues. V lost 5 bases and J lost 7; bases outside the gene matches: 3. Germline-derived CDR1 and CDR2 are SNHLY and FYNNEI. The CDR3 spells CASSSDRGLEKLFF. The CDR3 nucleotides are TGTGCCAGCAGTTCGGACAGGGGGCTTGAAAAACTGTTTTTT.